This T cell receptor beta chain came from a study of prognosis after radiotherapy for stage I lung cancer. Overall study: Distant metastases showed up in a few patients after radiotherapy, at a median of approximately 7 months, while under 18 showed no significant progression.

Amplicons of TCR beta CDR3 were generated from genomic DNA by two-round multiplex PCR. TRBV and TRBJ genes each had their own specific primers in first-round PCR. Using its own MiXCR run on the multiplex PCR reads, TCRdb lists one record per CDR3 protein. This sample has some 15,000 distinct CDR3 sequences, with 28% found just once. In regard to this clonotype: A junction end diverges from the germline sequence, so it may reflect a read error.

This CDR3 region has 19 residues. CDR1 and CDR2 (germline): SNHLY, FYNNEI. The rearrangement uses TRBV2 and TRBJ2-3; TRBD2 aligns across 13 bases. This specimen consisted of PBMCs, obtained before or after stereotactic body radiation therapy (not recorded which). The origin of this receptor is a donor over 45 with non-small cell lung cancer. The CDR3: CATNLMGLAGRRNTDTRYF. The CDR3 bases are TGTGCCACCAACTTGATGGGACTAGCGGGAAGGCGAAACACAGATACGCGGTATTTT. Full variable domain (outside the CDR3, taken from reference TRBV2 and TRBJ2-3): EPEVTQTPSHQVTQMGQEVILRCVPISNHLYFYWYRQILGQKVEFLVSFYNNEISEKSEIFDDQFSVERPDGSNFTLKIRSTKLEDSAMYFCATNLMGLAGRRNTDTRYFGPGTRLTVL.